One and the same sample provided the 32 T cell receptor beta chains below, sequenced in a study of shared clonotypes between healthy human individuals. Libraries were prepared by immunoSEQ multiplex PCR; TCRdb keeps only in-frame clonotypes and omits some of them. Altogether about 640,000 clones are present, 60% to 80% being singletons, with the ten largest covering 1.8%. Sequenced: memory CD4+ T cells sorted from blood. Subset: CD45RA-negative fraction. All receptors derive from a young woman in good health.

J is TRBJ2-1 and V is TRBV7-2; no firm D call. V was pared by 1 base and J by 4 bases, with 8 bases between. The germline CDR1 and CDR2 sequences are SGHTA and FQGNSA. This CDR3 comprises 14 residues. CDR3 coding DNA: TGTGCCAGCAGCTTAGAAATTATGTACAATGAGCAGTTCTTC. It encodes CASSLEIMYNEQFF.

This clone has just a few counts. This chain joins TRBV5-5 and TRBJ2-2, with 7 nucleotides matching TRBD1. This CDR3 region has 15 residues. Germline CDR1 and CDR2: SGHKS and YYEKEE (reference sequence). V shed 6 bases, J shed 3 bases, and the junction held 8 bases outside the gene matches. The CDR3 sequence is CASKMDRRDTGELFF. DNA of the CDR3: TGTGCCAGCAAGATGGACAGGCGGGACACCGGGGAGCTGTTTTTT.

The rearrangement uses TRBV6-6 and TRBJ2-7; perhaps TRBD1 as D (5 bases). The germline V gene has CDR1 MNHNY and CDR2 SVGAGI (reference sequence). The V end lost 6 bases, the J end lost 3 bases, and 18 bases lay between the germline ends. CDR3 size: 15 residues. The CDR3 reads CASRHQPSQGYEQYF. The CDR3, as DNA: TGTGCCAGCAGGCACCAACCTTCGCAGGGCTACGAGCAGTACTTC.

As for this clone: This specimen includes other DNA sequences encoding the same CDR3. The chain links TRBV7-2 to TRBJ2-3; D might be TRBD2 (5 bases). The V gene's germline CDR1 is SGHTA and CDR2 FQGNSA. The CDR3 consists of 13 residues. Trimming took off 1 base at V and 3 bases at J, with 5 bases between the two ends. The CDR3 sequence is CASSLGGTDTQYF. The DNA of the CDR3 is TGTGCCAGCAGCTTAGGAGGGACAGATACGCAGTATTTT.

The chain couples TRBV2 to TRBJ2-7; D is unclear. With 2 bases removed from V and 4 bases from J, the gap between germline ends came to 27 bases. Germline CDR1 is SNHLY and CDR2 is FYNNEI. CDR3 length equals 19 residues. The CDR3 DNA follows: TGTGCCAGCAGTGAACGAGGCTTTGGTCCAGGAGTTAGAGGATACGAGCAGTACTTC. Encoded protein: CASSERGFGPGVRGYEQYF.

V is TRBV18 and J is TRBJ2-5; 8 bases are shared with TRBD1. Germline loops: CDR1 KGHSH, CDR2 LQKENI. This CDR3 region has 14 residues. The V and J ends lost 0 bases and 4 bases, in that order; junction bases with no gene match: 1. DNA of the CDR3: TGTGCCAGCTCACCACCAGGACAGGGAGAGACCCAGTACTTC. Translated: CASSPPGQGETQYF.

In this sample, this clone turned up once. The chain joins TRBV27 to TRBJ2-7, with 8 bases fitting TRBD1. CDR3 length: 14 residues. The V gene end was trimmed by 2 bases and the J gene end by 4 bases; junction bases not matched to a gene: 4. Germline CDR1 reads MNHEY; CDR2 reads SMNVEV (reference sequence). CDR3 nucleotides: TGTGCCAGCAGTTTACAGGGGGCGTCGTACGAGCAGTACTTC. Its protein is CASSLQGASYEQYF.

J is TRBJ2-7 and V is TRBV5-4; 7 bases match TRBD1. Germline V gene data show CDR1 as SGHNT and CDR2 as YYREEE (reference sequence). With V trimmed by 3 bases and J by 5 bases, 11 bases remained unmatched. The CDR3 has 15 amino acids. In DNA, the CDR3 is TGTGCCAGCAGCTGGGATGTAGACAGGGTCCACGAGCAGTACTTC. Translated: CASSWDVDRVHEQYF.

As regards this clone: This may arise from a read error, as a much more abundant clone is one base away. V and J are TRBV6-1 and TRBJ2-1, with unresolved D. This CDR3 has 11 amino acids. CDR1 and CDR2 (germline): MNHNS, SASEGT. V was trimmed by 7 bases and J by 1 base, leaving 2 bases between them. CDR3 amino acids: CASNSYNEQFF. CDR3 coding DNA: TGTGCCAGCAATTCCTACAATGAGCAGTTCTTC.

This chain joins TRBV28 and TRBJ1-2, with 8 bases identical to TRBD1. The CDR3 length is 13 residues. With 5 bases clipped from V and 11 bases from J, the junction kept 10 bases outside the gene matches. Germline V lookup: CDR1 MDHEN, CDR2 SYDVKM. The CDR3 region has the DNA TGTGCCAGCAGTACCCCGGGGACAGGCAGGTACACCTTC. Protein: CASSTPGTGRYTF.

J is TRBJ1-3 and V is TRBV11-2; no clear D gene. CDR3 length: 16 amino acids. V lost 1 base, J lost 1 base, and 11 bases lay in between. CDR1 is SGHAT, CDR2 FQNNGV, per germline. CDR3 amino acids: CASSLGPGPSGNTIYF. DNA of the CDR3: TGTGCCAGCAGCTTAGGGCCAGGTCCTTCTGGAAACACCATATATTTT.

CDR3 DNA sequence: TGCGCCAGCAGCTTGGGGACTAGAAATTCGGCCGAGCAGTACTTC. Amino acids: CASSLGTRNSAEQYF. V is TRBV5-1 and J is TRBJ2-7; 7 positions agree with TRBD2. The CDR3 has 15 residues. Germline lookup yields CDR1 SGHRS and CDR2 YFSETQ. With 0 bases clipped from V and 6 bases from J, the junction kept 9 bases outside the gene matches.

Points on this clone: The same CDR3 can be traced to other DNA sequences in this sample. The CDR3 DNA follows: TGTGCCAGCAGCCTCGGACTAGCGGGAGGCGAGCAGTACTTC. It codes for CASSLGLAGGEQYF. The chain is built from TRBV7-2 and TRBJ2-7; 14 bases agree with TRBD2. V dropped 5 bases and J dropped 6; count of bases not matched to a gene: 3. The CDR3 runs 14 residues. In germline, CDR1 is SGHTA, CDR2 FQGNSA.

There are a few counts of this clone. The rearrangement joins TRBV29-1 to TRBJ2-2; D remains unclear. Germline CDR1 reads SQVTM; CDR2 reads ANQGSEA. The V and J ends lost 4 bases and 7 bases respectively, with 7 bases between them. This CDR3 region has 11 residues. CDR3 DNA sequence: TGCAGCGTTGTCGGTTTCGGGGAGCTGTTTTTT. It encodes CSVVGFGELFF.

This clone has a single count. The CDR3 region has the DNA TGTGCCAGCAGTTTGGCACAGGGGTCTCGTGGCTACACCTTC. Its translation: CASSLAQGSRGYTF. V usage is TRBV28 and J usage is TRBJ1-2; 7 positions match TRBD1. The germline CDR1 and CDR2 sequences are MDHEN and SYDVKM. Trimming cost V 3 bases and J 7 bases; bases outside gene matches: 8. The CDR3 is 14 residues long.

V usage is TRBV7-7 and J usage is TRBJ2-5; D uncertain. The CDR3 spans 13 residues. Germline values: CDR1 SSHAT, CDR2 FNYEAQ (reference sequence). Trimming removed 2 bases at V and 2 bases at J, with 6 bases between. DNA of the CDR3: TGTGCCAGCAGCTTATCTCCGCAAGAGACCCAGTACTTC. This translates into CASSLSPQETQYF. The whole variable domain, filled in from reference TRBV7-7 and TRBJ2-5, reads GAGVSQSPRYKVTKRGQDVTLRCDPISSHATLYWYQQALGQGPEFLTYFNYEAQPDKSGLPSDRFSAERPEGSISTLTIQRTEQRDSAMYRCASSLSPQETQYFGPGTRLLVL.

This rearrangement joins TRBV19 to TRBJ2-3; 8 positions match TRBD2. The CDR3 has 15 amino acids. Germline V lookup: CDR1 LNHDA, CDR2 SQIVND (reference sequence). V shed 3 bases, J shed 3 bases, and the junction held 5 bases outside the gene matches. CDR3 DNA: TGTGCCAGTAGTATGAGAACTAGCGGAACAGATACGCAGTATTTT. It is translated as CASSMRTSGTDTQYF. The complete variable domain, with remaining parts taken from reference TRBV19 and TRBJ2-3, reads DGGITQSPKYLFRKEGQNVTLSCEQNLNHDAMYWYRQDPGQGLRLIYYSQIVNDFQKGDIAEGYSVSREKKESFPLTVTSAQKNPTAFYLCASSMRTSGTDTQYFGPGTRLTVL.

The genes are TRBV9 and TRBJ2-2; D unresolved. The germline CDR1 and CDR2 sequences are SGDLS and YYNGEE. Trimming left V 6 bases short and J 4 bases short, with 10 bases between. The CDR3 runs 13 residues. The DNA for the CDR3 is TGTGCCAGCACCACGACGGGCACCGGGGAGCTGTTTTTT. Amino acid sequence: CASTTTGTGELFF.

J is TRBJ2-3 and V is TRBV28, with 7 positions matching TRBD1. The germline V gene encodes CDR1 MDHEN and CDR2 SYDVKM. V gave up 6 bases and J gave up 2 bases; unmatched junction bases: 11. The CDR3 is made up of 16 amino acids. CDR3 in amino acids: CASRITLGGPTDTQYF. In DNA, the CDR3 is TGTGCCAGCAGGATAACACTAGGGGGCCCCACAGATACGCAGTATTTT.

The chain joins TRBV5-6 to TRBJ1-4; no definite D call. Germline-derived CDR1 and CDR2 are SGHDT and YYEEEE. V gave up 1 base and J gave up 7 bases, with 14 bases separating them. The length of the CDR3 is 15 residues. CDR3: CASSLSAREGEKLFF. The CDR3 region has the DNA TGTGCCAGCAGCTTGTCGGCCAGAGAGGGTGAAAAACTGTTTTTT.

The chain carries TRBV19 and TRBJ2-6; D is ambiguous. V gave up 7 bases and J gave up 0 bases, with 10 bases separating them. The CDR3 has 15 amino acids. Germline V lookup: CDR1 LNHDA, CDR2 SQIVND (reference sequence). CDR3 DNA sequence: TGTGCCAGTACCATCGCGAACTCTGGGGCCAACGTCCTGACTTTC. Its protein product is CASTIANSGANVLTF.

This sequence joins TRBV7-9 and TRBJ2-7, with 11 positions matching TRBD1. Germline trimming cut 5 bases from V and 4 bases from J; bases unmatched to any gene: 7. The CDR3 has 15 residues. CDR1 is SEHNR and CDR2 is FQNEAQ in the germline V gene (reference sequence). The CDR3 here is CASSKGTGGTYEQYF. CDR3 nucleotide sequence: TGTGCCAGCAGCAAGGGGACAGGGGGGACTTACGAGCAGTACTTC.

The CDR3 DNA reads TGTGCCAGCAGCTTAAGCAGCAGGGGAAGCAATCAGCCCCAGCATTTT. Its protein is CASSLSSRGSNQPQHF. This sequence joins TRBV7-3 and TRBJ1-5, with D possibly matching TRBD1 (6 bases). V was shortened by 1 base and J by 1 base, with 11 bases between the two germline ends. The germline CDR1 and CDR2 sequences are SGHTA and FQGTGA. The CDR3 sequence is 16 residues long.

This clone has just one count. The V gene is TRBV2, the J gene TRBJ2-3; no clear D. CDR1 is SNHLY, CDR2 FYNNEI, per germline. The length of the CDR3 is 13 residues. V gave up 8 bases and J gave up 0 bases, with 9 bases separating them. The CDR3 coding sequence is TGTGCCAGCTGCCAGCCTAGCACAGATACGCAGTATTTT. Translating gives CASCQPSTDTQYF.

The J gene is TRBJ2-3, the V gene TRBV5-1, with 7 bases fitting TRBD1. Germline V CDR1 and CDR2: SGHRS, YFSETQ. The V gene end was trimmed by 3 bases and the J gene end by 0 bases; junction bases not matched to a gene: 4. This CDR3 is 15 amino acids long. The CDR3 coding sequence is TGCGCCAGCAGCTCGTTGACAGGGAGCACAGATACGCAGTATTTT. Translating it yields CASSSLTGSTDTQYF.

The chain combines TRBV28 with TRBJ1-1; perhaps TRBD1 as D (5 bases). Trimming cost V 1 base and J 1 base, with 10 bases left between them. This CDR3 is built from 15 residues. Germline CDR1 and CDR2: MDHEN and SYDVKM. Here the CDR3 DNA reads TGTGCCAGCAGTTTATCCCAGGGAACGAACACTGAAGCTTTCTTT. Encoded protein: CASSLSQGTNTEAFF.

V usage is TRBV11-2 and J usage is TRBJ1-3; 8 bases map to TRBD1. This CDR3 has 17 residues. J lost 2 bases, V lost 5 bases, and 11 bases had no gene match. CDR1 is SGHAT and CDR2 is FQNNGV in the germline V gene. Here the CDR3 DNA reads TGTGCCAGCAGCACCCTCCAGGGGGCTACTACTGGAAACACCATATATTTT. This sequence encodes CASSTLQGATTGNTIYF.

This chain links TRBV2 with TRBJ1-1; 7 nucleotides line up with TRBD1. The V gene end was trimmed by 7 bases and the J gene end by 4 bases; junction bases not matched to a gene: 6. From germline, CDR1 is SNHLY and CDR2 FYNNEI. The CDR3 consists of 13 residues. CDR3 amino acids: CASNRGVGTEAFF. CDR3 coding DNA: TGTGCCAGCAACAGGGGAGTCGGCACTGAAGCTTTCTTT.

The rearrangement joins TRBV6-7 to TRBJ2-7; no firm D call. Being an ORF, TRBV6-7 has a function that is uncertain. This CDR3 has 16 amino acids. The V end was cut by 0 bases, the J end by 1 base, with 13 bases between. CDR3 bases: TGTGCCAGCAGTTACTCGGCGGCAGATCGTTCCTACGAGCAGTACTTC. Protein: CASSYSAADRSYEQYF.

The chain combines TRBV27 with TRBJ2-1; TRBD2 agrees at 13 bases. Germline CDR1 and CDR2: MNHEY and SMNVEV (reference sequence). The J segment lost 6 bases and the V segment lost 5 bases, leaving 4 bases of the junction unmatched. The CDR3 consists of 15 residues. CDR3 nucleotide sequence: TGTGCCAGCAGTGTCCGGACTAGCGGGAGCAATGAGCAGTTCTTC. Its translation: CASSVRTSGSNEQFF.

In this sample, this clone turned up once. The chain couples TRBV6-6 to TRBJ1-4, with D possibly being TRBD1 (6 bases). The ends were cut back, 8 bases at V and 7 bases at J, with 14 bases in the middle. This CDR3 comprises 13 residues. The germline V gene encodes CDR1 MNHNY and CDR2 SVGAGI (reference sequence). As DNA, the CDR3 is TGTGCCAGCCTCCGGGGGCGCCGTGAAAAACTGTTTTTT. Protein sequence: CASLRGRREKLFF.

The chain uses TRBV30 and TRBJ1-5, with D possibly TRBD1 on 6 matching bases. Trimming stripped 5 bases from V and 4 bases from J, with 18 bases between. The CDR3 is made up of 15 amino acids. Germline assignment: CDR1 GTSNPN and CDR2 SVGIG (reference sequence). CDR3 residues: CAWGTGTMGNQPQHF. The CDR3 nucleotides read TGTGCCTGGGGAACAGGGACTATGGGAAATCAGCCCCAGCATTTT.